The clone carrying this T cell receptor beta chain has at least ten counts. Its antigen is undetermined. The V gene's germline CDR1 is SNHLY and CDR2 FYNNEI. The CDR3 sequence is 14 residues long. Deletions cut 7 bases from V and 3 bases from J, with 13 bases between. iRepertoire HTBI primers and Arm-PCR of CDR3 regions built TCR beta libraries. TCRdb re-analysed the multiplex PCR reads in MiXCR, keeping a single row per CDR3 protein. The table lists about 470,000 distinct CDR3 sequences, around 20% of them singletons. These data originate in a study of regulatory T cells in long-lasting Graves disease. On the study more broadly: More than 5 years of antithyroid drugs with positive TSH receptor antibodies defined persistent Graves' disease. Whole-study results and caveats: Since the sample size was small, accuracy may have been reduced.

Time point here: persistent/refractory GD, antithyroid drugs over 5 years with positive TRAb. The TCR library used RNA extracted from PBMCs. The origin of this receptor is a female donor with Graves disease. The chain carries TRBV2 and TRBJ2-4; D call uncertain. The sequences come from peripheral blood mononuclear cells (PBMCs), collected when the disease was refractory, from a patient treated with antithyroid drugs. CDR3 DNA sequence: TGTGCCAGCAATCTACCGGGTGACAAAAACATTCAGTACTTC. This gives the protein CASNLPGDKNIQYF.